These 4 T cell receptor beta chains share one sample of origin, sequenced in a study of blood T cell repertoires in COVID-19. Using immunoSEQ multiplex PCR, the repertoire was profiled, and TCRdb retains in-frame clones only, with some absent. There are roughly 120,000 clones in the sample; around 90% occur only once, and less than 9.5% lies in the top ten. Sequenced material: peripheral blood. Source of these receptors: a human donor in a cohort sampled during active COVID-19.

The CDR3 region is CASSPPRLNSPLHF. DNA for the CDR3: TGTGCCAGCAGCCCCCCCAGGCTTAATTCACCCCTCCACTTT. The J gene is TRBJ1-6, the V gene TRBV28; no definite D call. V lost 6 bases and J lost 6, with 12 bases in between. Germline V gives CDR1 MDHEN, CDR2 SYDVKM. The length of the CDR3 is 14 residues.

This clone was seen a few times. V gene TRBV6-6 combines with J gene TRBJ2-2, with 7 bases matching TRBD2. This CDR3 contains 14 residues. Germline values: CDR1 MNHNY, CDR2 SVGAGI (reference sequence). Trimming removed 6 bases from V and 4 bases from J; junction bases left unmatched: 5. The CDR3 loop reads CASRGLAATGELFF. CDR3 nucleotide sequence: TGTGCCAGCAGAGGGCTAGCGGCCACCGGGGAGCTGTTTTTT.

This clone occurred many times. The rearrangement uses TRBV19 and TRBJ1-6; D gene unclear. The CDR3 runs 16 residues. Between the trimmed V and J ends, which lost 6 bases and 1 base, there was a span of 13 bases. Germline loops: CDR1 LNHDA, CDR2 SQIVND (reference sequence). For the CDR3, the DNA is TGTGCCAGTAGCCCTCAGACCGGGTCCTATAATTCACCCCTCCACTTT. Protein sequence: CASSPQTGSYNSPLHF.

The chain combines TRBV4-1 with TRBJ2-7, with D perhaps TRBD1 (5 bases). The germline V gene encodes CDR1 MGHRA and CDR2 YSYEKL. The CDR3 is made up of 14 amino acids. V lost 0 bases and J 2 bases, leaving 8 bases between the germline ends. The CDR3 reads CASSQDRQTYEQYF. For the CDR3, the DNA is TGCGCCAGCAGCCAAGATCGACAGACCTACGAGCAGTACTTC.